These 11 T cell receptor beta chains share one sample of origin, sequenced in a study of shared T cell receptors in the human thymus. This table comes from immunoSEQ multiplex PCR, and its TCRdb copy is limited to in-frame clones, with some not included. The sample shows about 380,000 clones, 95% of them seen only once. The sequenced material came from thymocytes. Receptors were obtained from a human donor.

This chain joins TRBV9 and TRBJ2-5; 11 bases match TRBD2. CDR1 and CDR2 from the germline V gene are SGDLS and YYNGEE. The CDR3 totals 16 residues. V dropped 4 bases and J dropped 1; count of bases not matched to a gene: 6. The CDR3 here is CASSHRLAGIQETQYF. CDR3 in DNA: TGTGCCAGCAGCCACCGACTAGCGGGAATCCAAGAGACCCAGTACTTC.

The chain uses TRBV5-4 and TRBJ2-3; 7 bases map to TRBD1. The V gene end was trimmed by 5 bases and the J gene end by 0 bases; junction bases not matched to a gene: 9. This CDR3 has 16 amino acids. Looked up from germline, CDR1 is SGHNT and CDR2 is YYREEE (reference sequence). The DNA for the CDR3 is TGTGCCAGCAGACGTGACAGGGCAGTAAGCACAGATACGCAGTATTTT. Amino acids: CASRRDRAVSTDTQYF.

This chain links TRBV11-2 with TRBJ2-5, with 11 bases lining up with TRBD1. The germline V gene has CDR1 SGHAT and CDR2 FQNNGV. This CDR3 has 15 amino acids. The V segment lost 1 base and the J segment 5 bases; nucleotides outside the gene matches: 3. The chain's CDR3 is CASSLGTGGNETQYF. The CDR3 DNA is TGTGCCAGCAGCTTAGGGACAGGGGGCAATGAGACCCAGTACTTC. Combining the CDR3 with reference TRBV11-2 and TRBJ2-5 gives the whole variable domain EAGVAQSPRYKIIEKRQSVAFWCNPISGHATLYWYQQILGQGPKLLIQFQNNGVVDDSQLPKDRFSAERLKGVDSTLKIQPAKLEDSAVYLCASSLGTGGNETQYFGPGTRLLVL.

This clone was detected only once. Here the CDR3 DNA reads TGTGCCAGCAGCACTCTCGGGACTAGTTCAAGGGAGCAGTTCTTC. The encoded protein is CASSTLGTSSREQFF. The V call is TRBV7-3, the J call TRBJ2-1; 8 bases align to TRBD2. Germline assignment: CDR1 SGHTA and CDR2 FQGTGA. Losses at the gene ends were 5 bases for V and 10 bases for J; bases not matched to a gene: 13. The CDR3 is made up of 15 amino acids.

This chain connects TRBV11-2 to TRBJ2-1, with TRBD1 matching over 10 bases. The CDR3 consists of 19 residues. Trimming removed 3 bases from V and 6 bases from J; junction bases left unmatched: 17. Germline V gene lookup returns CDR1 SGHAT and CDR2 FQNNGV. CDR3 bases: TGTGCCAGCAGCTTCGGGACAGGGGTCCTCAGGCTAGCGGCCAATGAGCAGTTCTTC. This translates into CASSFGTGVLRLAANEQFF.

J is TRBJ1-3 and V is TRBV28, with 9 bases fitting TRBD1. CDR3 length equals 17 residues. J lost 4 bases, V lost 6 bases, and 13 bases had no gene match. The germline CDR1 and CDR2 sequences are MDHEN and SYDVKM. This CDR3 is CASRSTGGMASGNTIYF. The CDR3 DNA reads as TGTGCCAGCAGGTCAACAGGGGGCATGGCTTCCGGAAACACCATATATTTT.

This sequence joins TRBV10-3 and TRBJ2-3, with 10 bases aligning to TRBD1. The CDR3 totals 16 residues. V lost 4 bases, J lost 2 bases, and 6 bases stayed unmatched. Germline V gene sequence: CDR1 ENHRY, CDR2 SYGVKD. The CDR3 coding sequence is TGTGCCATCAGTGGACCGGGACAGGGGTACACAGATACGCAGTATTTT. This gives the protein CAISGPGQGYTDTQYF.

The rearrangement links TRBV4-1 to TRBJ2-7, with TRBD1 matching over 8 bases. J lost 6 bases, V lost 5 bases, and 12 bases had no gene match. Germline V gives CDR1 MGHRA, CDR2 YSYEKL. The CDR3 is 15 amino acids. The CDR3 region is CASSAWTGKGFEQYF. The CDR3 DNA is TGCGCCAGCAGCGCCTGGACAGGGAAGGGATTCGAGCAGTACTTC.

The rearrangement links TRBV9 to TRBJ2-5; D unclear. V was pared by 0 bases and J by 2 bases, with 5 bases between. Germline loops: CDR1 SGDLS, CDR2 YYNGEE. CDR3 length equals 13 residues. As DNA, the CDR3 is TGTGCCAGCAGCGTAGACGGGCAAGAGACCCAGTACTTC. Protein: CASSVDGQETQYF.

The V call is TRBV29-1, the J call TRBJ2-1; TRBD2 matches 9 bases. Trimming took 3 bases from V and 6 from J; bases not matched to a gene: 12. Per the germline V gene, CDR1 is SQVTM and CDR2 is ANQGSEA. The CDR3 runs to 16 residues. The CDR3 DNA follows: TGCAGCGTTGATCTTGTCGGTAGCGGGAGTCCCAATGAGCAGTTCTTC. It is translated as CSVDLVGSGSPNEQFF.

The chain has TRBV7-7 and TRBJ2-2; D is ambiguous. V was clipped by 5 bases and J by 8 bases, with 12 bases between them. Germline V lookup: CDR1 SSHAT, CDR2 FNYEAQ (reference sequence). The CDR3 has 13 amino acids. CDR3 region: CASSPNDLGELFF. CDR3 nucleotides: TGTGCCAGCAGCCCGAACGACCTAGGGGAGCTGTTTTTT. Full variable domain (remainder filled in from reference TRBV7-7 and TRBJ2-2): GAGVSQSPRYKVTKRGQDVTLRCDPISSHATLYWYQQALGQGPEFLTYFNYEAQPDKSGLPSDRFSAERPEGSISTLTIQRTEQRDSAMYRCASSPNDLGELFFGEGSRLTVL.